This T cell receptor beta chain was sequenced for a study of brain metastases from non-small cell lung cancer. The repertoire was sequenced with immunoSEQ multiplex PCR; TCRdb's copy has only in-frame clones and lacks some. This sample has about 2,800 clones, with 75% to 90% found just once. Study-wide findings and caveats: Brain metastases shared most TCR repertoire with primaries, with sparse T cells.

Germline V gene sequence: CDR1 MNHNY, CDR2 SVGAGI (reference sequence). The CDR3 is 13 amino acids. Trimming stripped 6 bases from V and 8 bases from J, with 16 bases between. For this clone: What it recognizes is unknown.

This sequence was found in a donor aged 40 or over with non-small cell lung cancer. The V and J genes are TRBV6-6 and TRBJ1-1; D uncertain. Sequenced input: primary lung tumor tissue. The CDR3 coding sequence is TGTGCCAGCAGCGACCCCGGCGGTTTAGAAGCTTTCTTT. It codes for CASSDPGGLEAFF.